One and the same sample provided the 21 T cell receptor beta chains below, sequenced in a study of T-cell reconstitution after alpha-beta-depleted transplantation in children. Preparation of the TCRbeta library was carried out with unique molecular identifiers. TCRdb re-called the PCR reads with MiXCR, one entry per CDR3 protein. The sample has 90,000 to 100,000 distinct CDR3 sequences, 23% seen once. This sample comprised PBMCs, obtained before TCRalphabeta/CD19-depleted stem cell transplant. Source of these receptors: a boy between 2 and 10 years old with acute lymphoblastic leukemia, due to receive a stem cell transplant.

The V call is TRBV20-1, the J call TRBJ1-4, with a tentative D call TRBD1 (6 bases). This CDR3 is 15 amino acids long. Germline loops: CDR1 DFQATT, CDR2 SNEGSKA (reference sequence). Between the trimmed V and J ends, which lost 5 bases and 4 bases, there was a span of 17 bases. CDR3 protein: CSAFNPGRGNEKLFF. The CDR3 DNA reads TGCAGTGCTTTCAATCCGGGCAGGGGTAATGAAAAACTGTTTTTT.

This clonotype has more than one count but fewer than ten. The rearrangement joins TRBV5-1 to TRBJ2-3, with 7 bases identical to TRBD2. After removal of 4 bases from V and 1 base from J, the junction contained 15 bases not matched to a gene. CDR3 size: 18 residues. Germline CDR1 reads SGHRS; CDR2 reads YFSETQ. CDR3 amino acids: CASSPHQAIRGGTDTQYF. The CDR3 DNA sequence: TGCGCCAGCAGCCCGCACCAAGCGATCCGGGGGGGCACAGATACGCAGTATTTT.

This clonotype was counted a few times. The genes are TRBV28 and TRBJ1-2; D call uncertain. Trimming took off 3 bases at V and 8 bases at J, with 10 bases between the two ends. Germline CDR1 and CDR2: MDHEN and SYDVKM. The CDR3 contains 12 residues. The CDR3 loop reads CASSLRAAGYTF. The CDR3 DNA is TGTGCCAGCAGTTTGCGGGCAGCCGGCTACACCTTC.

The chain uses TRBV15 and TRBJ2-1; 8 bases align to TRBD1. The CDR3 is made up of 16 amino acids. The germline CDR1 and CDR2 sequences are LNHNV and YYDKDF (reference sequence). V dropped 3 bases and J dropped 3; count of bases not matched to a gene: 7. Written as DNA, the CDR3 is TGTGCCACCAGCAGTACAAGGGACAGGCTCTACAATGAGCAGTTCTTC. Translation gives CATSSTRDRLYNEQFF.

V and J are TRBV9 and TRBJ1-6; 7 nucleotides match TRBD1. The trim removed 4 bases at V and 10 bases at J, leaving 8 bases unmatched. The CDR3 length is 14 residues. From germline, CDR1 is SGDLS and CDR2 YYNGEE. CDR3 amino acids: CASSPTGQSSPLHF. CDR3 coding DNA: TGTGCCAGCAGCCCGACAGGGCAGAGCTCACCCCTCCACTTT. The complete variable domain, with remaining parts taken from reference TRBV9 and TRBJ1-6, reads DSGVTQTPKHLITATGQRVTLRCSPRSGDLSVYWYQQSLDQGLQFLIQYYNGEERAKGNILERFSAQQFPDLHSELNLSSLELGDSALYFCASSPTGQSSPLHFGNGTRLTVT.

The chain employs TRBV10-3 and TRBJ2-3, with 12 positions matching TRBD2. Per the germline V gene, CDR1 is ENHRY and CDR2 is SYGVKD. J was trimmed by 4 bases and V by 0 bases; bases with no gene match: 8. The CDR3 is made up of 18 amino acids. The chain's CDR3 is CAISESRKASGGADTQYF. CDR3 in DNA: TGTGCCATCAGTGAGTCAAGGAAGGCTAGCGGGGGGGCAGATACGCAGTATTTT.

The chain employs TRBV19 and TRBJ2-1; TRBD2 is a possible D gene (5 bases). The CDR3 has 14 amino acids. Germline assignment: CDR1 LNHDA and CDR2 SQIVND (reference sequence). V lost 8 bases to trimming and J lost 10 bases, with 21 bases between them. The CDR3 region is CASSYPLSLAEQFF. DNA of the CDR3: TGTGCCAGTTCCTACCCATTGTCGCTAGCCGAGCAGTTCTTC.

This clonotype occurred many times. The J gene is TRBJ1-5, the V gene TRBV7-9; unclear D gene. The CDR3 has 12 residues. Per the germline V gene, CDR1 is SEHNR and CDR2 is FQNEAQ (reference sequence). V was pared by 5 bases and J by 9 bases, with 11 bases between. CDR3 sequence (DNA): TGTGCCAGCAGCCCCGACGCATTGCCCCAGCATTTT. This encodes CASSPDALPQHF.

This clonotype showed up many times. The chain has TRBV20-1 and TRBJ2-4; D is tentatively TRBD1 or TRBD2 (5 bases each). Looked up from germline, CDR1 is DFQATT and CDR2 is SNEGSKA (reference sequence). CDR3 size: 13 residues. V was shortened by 3 bases and J by 9 bases, with 15 bases between the two germline ends. This CDR3 reads CSASFPSGSIQYF. In DNA form, the CDR3 reads TGCAGTGCTAGTTTTCCCTCAGGGAGCATTCAGTACTTC.

The chain carries TRBV29-1 and TRBJ2-1, with 9 bases lining up with TRBD2. The ends lost 4 bases at V and 10 bases at J; junction bases unmatched: 8. Germline V gives CDR1 SQVTM, CDR2 ANQGSEA. This CDR3 has 13 residues. The CDR3 DNA follows: TGCAGCGTTGGGGCGGGAGGGCCGGGAGAGCAGTTCTTC. It is translated as CSVGAGGPGEQFF.

This clonotype was detected a few times. J is TRBJ2-7 and V is TRBV11-2; D may be TRBD1 (5 bases). Deletions cut 1 base from V and 3 bases from J, with 13 bases between. The germline V gene encodes CDR1 SGHAT and CDR2 FQNNGV. The CDR3 extends over 15 amino acids. CDR3 sequence reads: CASSLGRDSYYEQYF. The CDR3 coding sequence is TGTGCCAGCAGCTTAGGAAGAGACAGTTACTACGAGCAGTACTTC.

Ten or more counts support this clonotype. The chain employs TRBV5-1 and TRBJ2-5; D is unclear. This CDR3 has 11 residues. V lost 2 bases to trimming and J lost 2 bases, with 1 base between them. Germline V gives CDR1 SGHRS, CDR2 YFSETQ. CDR3 sequence: CASSLQETQYF. The CDR3 DNA is TGCGCCAGCAGCTTACAAGAGACCCAGTACTTC. Looking up the rest from reference TRBV5-1 and TRBJ2-5 gives the full variable domain: KAGVTQTPRYLIKTRGQQVTLSCSPISGHRSVSWYQQTPGQGLQFLFEYFSETQRNKGNFPGRFSGRQFSNSRSEMNVSTLELGDSALYLCASSLQETQYFGPGTRLLVL.

This clonotype appeared many times. The V gene is TRBV6-1, the J gene TRBJ1-2, with a tentative D call TRBD1 (6 bases). CDR1 MNHNS and CDR2 SASEGT come from the germline V gene. The CDR3 totals 14 residues. Deletions cut 6 bases from V and 5 bases from J, with 16 bases between. The CDR3 here is CASSELTGPYGYTF. The CDR3 coding sequence is TGTGCCAGCAGCGAGCTGACAGGCCCTTATGGCTACACCTTC.

This chain connects TRBV23-1 to TRBJ2-3; no reliable D call. TRBV23-1 is given ORF status, its function remaining uncertain. Between the trimmed V and J ends, which lost 0 bases and 4 bases, there was a span of 8 bases. This CDR3 region has 14 residues. The CDR3: CASSQSISPDTQYF. As DNA, the CDR3 is TGCGCCAGCAGTCAATCCATTAGTCCAGATACGCAGTATTTT.

The chain has TRBV7-2 and TRBJ2-7; a possible D gene is TRBD2 (6 bases). V was pared by 2 bases and J by 6 bases, with 11 bases between. Germline assignment: CDR1 SGHTA and CDR2 FQGNSA. CDR3 size: 13 residues. The CDR3 DNA reads as TGTGCCAGCAGCTTATTCTCGGGGGTCGAGCAGTACTTC. Translation gives CASSLFSGVEQYF.

This clonotype was detected a few times. The chain uses TRBV5-1 and TRBJ2-3, with TRBD2 matching over 10 bases. The CDR3 loop spans 14 amino acids. CDR1 is SGHRS, CDR2 YFSETQ, per germline. Trimming cost V 4 bases and J 5 bases; bases outside gene matches: 4. DNA for the CDR3: TGCGCCAGCAGCCCGATAGCGGGGGGAGATACGCAGTATTTT. Translated, it gives CASSPIAGGDTQYF.

This clonotype turned up a few times. V gene TRBV4-3 combines with J gene TRBJ2-2; D is perhaps TRBD1 or TRBD2 (5 bases each). CDR3 length: 16 amino acids. Germline assignment: CDR1 LGHNA and CDR2 YSLEER. Trimming shortened V by 4 bases and J by 0 bases, and 12 bases separated the two germline ends. CDR3 protein: CASSRGETPNTGELFF. CDR3 nucleotide sequence: TGCGCCAGCAGCCGAGGGGAGACCCCGAACACCGGGGAGCTGTTTTTT.

This clonotype was counted once. This chain uses TRBV19 with TRBJ1-1; possible D gene TRBD1, 5 bases. The V gene's germline CDR1 is LNHDA and CDR2 SQIVND (reference sequence). This CDR3 contains 14 residues. Trimming shortened V by 7 bases and J by 4 bases, and 16 bases separated the two germline ends. The CDR3 here is CASNYQGSVTEAFF. CDR3 in DNA: TGTGCCAGTAATTACCAGGGTTCGGTCACTGAAGCTTTCTTT.

The V and J genes are TRBV20-1 and TRBJ2-7, with D unresolved. In germline, CDR1 is DFQATT, CDR2 SNEGSKA (reference sequence). This CDR3 contains 14 residues. V lost 5 bases and J 3 bases, leaving 17 bases between the germline ends. The CDR3 here is CSAEPGGILYEQYF. DNA of the CDR3: TGCAGTGCTGAGCCGGGCGGAATCCTCTACGAGCAGTACTTC.

This clonotype came up a few times. V is TRBV7-2 and J is TRBJ2-1; D remains ambiguous. Germline V lookup: CDR1 SGHTA, CDR2 FQGNSA. Trimming took 5 bases from V and 5 from J, leaving 16 bases between them. This CDR3 contains 15 residues. The CDR3 nucleotides are TGTGCCAGCAGCCTTGGGTGGGGTTCTCACAATGAGCAGTTCTTC. It translates to CASSLGWGSHNEQFF. The entire variable domain, with the rest obtained from reference TRBV7-2 and TRBJ2-1, is as follows: GAGVSQSPSNKVTEKGKDVELRCDPISGHTALYWYRQSLGQGLEFLIYFQGNSAPDKSGLPSDRFSAERTGGSVSTLTIQRTQQEDSAVYLCASSLGWGSHNEQFFGPGTRLTVL.

J is TRBJ2-1 and V is TRBV27; no clear D gene. The CDR3 extends over 11 amino acids. The germline V gene encodes CDR1 MNHEY and CDR2 SMNVEV (reference sequence). V was trimmed by 7 bases and J by 4 bases, leaving 5 bases between them. The CDR3 sequence is CASNHYNEQFF. The CDR3 nucleotides are TGTGCCAGCAATCATTACAATGAGCAGTTCTTC.